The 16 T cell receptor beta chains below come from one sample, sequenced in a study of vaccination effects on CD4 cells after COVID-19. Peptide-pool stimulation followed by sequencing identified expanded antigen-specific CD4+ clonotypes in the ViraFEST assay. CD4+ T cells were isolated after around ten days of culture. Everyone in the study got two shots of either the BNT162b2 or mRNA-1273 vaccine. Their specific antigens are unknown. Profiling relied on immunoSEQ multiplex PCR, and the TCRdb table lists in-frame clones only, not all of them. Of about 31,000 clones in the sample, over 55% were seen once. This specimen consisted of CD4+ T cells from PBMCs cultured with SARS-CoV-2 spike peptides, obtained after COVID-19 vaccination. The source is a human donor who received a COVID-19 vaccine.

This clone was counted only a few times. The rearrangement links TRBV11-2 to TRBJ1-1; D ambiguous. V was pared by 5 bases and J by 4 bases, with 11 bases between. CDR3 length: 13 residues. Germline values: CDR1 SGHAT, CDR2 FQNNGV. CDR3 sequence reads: CASSQNPGTEAFF. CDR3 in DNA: TGTGCCAGCAGCCAAAACCCAGGCACTGAAGCTTTCTTT.

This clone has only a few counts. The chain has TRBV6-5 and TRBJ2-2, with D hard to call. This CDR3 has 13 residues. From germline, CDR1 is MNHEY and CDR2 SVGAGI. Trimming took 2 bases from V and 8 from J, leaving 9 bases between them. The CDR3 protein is CASSYPRPGELFF. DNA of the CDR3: TGTGCCAGCAGTTACCCCAGACCGGGGGAGCTGTTTTTT.

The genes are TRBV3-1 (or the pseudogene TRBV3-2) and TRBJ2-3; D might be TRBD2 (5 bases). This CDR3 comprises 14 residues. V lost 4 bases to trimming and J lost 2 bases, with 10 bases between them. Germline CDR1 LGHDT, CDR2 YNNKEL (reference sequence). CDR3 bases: TGTGCCAGCAGCCCTACTAGAAACACAGATACGCAGTATTTT. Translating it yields CASSPTRNTDTQYF.

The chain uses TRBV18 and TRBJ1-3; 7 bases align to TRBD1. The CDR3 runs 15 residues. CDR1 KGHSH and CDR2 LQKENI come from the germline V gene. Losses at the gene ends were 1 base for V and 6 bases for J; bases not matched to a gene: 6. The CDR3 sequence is CASSPRGGNENTIYF. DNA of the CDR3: TGTGCCAGCTCACCACGAGGGGGCAACGAAAACACCATATATTTT.

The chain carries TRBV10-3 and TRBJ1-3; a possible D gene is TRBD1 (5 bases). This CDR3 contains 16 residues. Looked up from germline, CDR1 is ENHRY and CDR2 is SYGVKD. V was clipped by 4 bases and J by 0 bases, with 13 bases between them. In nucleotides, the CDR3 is TGTGCCATCAGTGGTAAGGGGCAATACTCTGGAAACACCATATATTTT. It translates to CAISGKGQYSGNTIYF.

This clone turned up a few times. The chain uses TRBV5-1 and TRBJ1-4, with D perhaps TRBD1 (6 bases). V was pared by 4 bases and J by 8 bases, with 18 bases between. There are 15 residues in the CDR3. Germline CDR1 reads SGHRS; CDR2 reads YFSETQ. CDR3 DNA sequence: TGCGCCAGCAGCGAACCCAGGGGAGAGGGAGAAAAACTGTTTTTT. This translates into CASSEPRGEGEKLFF. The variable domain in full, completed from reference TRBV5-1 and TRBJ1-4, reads KAGVTQTPRYLIKTRGQQVTLSCSPISGHRSVSWYQQTPGQGLQFLFEYFSETQRNKGNFPGRFSGRQFSNSRSEMNVSTLELGDSALYLCASSEPRGEGEKLFFGSGTQLSVL.

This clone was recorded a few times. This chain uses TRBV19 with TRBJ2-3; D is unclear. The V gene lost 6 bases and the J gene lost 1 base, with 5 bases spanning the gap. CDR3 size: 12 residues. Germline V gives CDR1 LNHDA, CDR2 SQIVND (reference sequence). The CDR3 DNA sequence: TGTGCCAGTAGCCGACGCACAGATACGCAGTATTTT. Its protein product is CASSRRTDTQYF.

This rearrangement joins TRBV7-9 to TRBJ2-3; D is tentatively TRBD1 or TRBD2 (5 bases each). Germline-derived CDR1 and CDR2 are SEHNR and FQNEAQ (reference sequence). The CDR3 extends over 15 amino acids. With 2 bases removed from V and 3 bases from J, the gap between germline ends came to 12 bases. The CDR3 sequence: CASSLLAGRTDTQYF. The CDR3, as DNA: TGTGCCAGCAGCTTACTAGCAGGGCGTACAGATACGCAGTATTTT.

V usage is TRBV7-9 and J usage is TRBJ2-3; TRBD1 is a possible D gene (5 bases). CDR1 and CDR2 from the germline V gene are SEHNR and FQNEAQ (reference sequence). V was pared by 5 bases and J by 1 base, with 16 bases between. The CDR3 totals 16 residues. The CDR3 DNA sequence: TGTGCCAGCAGCCCCCAAGGGGCACAGGGCACAGATACGCAGTATTTT. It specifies CASSPQGAQGTDTQYF.

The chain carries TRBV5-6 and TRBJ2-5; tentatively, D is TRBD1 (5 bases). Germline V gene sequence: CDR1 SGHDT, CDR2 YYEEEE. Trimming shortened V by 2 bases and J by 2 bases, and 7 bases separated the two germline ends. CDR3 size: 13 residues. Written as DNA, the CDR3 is TGTGCCAGCAGCTTCTCAGGGCAAGAGACCCAGTACTTC. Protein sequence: CASSFSGQETQYF.

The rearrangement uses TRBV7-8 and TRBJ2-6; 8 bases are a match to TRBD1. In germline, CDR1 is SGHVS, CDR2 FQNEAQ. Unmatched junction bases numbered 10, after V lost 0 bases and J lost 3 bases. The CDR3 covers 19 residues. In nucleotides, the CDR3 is TGTGCCAGCAGCTTAGCGGGTCCAGGGGGCTTAGGTGGGGCCAACGTCCTGACTTTC. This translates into CASSLAGPGGLGGANVLTF.

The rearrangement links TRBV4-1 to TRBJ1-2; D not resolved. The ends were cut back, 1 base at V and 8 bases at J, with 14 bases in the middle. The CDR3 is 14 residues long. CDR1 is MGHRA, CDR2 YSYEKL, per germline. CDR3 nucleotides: TGCGCCAGCAGCCAAGTAGTAGGGTTAAAGGGCTACACCTTC. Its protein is CASSQVVGLKGYTF.

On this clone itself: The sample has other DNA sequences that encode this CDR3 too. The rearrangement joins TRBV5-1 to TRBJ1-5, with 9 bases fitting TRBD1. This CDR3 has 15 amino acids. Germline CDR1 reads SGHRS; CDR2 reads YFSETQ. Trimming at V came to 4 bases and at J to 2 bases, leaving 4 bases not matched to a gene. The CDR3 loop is CASSLGQGGNQPQHF. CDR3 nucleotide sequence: TGCGCCAGCAGCCTGGGACAGGGCGGCAATCAGCCCCAGCATTTT.

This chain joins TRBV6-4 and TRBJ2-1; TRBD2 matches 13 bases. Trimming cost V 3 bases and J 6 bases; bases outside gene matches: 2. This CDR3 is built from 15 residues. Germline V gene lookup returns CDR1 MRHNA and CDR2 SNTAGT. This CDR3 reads CASSELAGGPNEQFF. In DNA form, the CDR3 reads TGTGCCAGCAGTGAACTAGCGGGGGGGCCCAATGAGCAGTTCTTC.

The CDR3 loop reads CASSYRRTQNYGYTF. The CDR3 bases are TGTGCCAGCAGCTATAGACGGACACAAAACTATGGCTACACCTTC. V and J are TRBV6-5 and TRBJ1-2, with a tentative D call TRBD1 (5 bases). The germline CDR1 and CDR2 sequences are MNHEY and SVGAGI. Trimming stripped 6 bases from V and 2 bases from J, with 16 bases between. The CDR3 has 15 amino acids.

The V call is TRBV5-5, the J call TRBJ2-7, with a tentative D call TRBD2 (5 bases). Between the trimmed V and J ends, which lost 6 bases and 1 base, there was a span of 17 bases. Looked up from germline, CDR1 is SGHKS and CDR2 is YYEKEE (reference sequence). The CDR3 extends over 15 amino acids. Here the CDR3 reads CASTSERLESYEQYF. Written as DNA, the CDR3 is TGTGCCAGCACCTCGGAGCGGCTAGAATCCTACGAGCAGTACTTC.